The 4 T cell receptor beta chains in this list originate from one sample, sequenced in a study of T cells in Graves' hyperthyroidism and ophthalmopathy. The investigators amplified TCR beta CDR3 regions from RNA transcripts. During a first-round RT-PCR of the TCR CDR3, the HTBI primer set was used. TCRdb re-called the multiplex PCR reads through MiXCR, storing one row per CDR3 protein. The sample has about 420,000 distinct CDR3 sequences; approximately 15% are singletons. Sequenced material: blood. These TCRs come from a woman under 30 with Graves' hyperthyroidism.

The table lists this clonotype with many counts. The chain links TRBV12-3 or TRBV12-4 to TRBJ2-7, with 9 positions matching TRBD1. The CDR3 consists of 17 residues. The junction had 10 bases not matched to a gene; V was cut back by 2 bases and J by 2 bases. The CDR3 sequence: CASSLMIGGTGTYEQYF. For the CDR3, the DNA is TGTGCCAGCAGTTTAATGATTGGAGGGACAGGGACCTACGAGCAGTACTTC.

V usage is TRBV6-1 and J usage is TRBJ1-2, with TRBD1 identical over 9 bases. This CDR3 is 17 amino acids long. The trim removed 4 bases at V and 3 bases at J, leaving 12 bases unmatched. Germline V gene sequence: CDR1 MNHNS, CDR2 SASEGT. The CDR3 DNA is TGTGCCAGCAGTGGTCCCGGGACAGGGAGGATGGACTATGGCTACACCTTC. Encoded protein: CASSGPGTGRMDYGYTF.

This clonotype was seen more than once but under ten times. CDR3 loop: CASSQPMAGEQETQYF. CDR3 sequence (DNA): TGTGCCAGCAGCCAGCCTATGGCGGGAGAACAAGAGACCCAGTACTTC. This rearrangement joins TRBV3-1 to TRBJ2-5; 7 bases map to TRBD2. The junction had 9 bases not matched to a gene; V was cut back by 3 bases and J by 2 bases. The CDR3 sequence is 16 residues long. The germline V gene encodes CDR1 LGHDT and CDR2 YNNKEL (reference sequence).

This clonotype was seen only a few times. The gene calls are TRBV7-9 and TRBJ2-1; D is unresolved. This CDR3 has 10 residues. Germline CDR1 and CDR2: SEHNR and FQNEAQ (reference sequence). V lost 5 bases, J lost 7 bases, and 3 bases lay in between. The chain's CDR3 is CASSENEQFF. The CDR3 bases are TGTGCCAGCAGCGAGAATGAGCAGTTCTTC.